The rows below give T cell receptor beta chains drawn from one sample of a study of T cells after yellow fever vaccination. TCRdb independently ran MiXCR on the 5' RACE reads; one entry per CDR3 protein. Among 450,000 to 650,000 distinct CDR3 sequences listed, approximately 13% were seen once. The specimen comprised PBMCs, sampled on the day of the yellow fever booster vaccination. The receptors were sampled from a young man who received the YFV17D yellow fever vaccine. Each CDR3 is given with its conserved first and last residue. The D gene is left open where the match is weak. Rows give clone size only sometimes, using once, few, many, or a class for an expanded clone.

TGTGCCAGAAGCTTGAGGCAGGGTCGGGCCAAAAACATTCAGTACTTC,CARSLRQGRAKNIQYF,NA,16,TRBV5-3,few,TRBJ2-4
TGTGCCATCAGTGGACAGGGGGCTATAGATACGCAGTATTTT,CAISGQGAIDTQYF,TRBD1,14,TRBV10-3,few,TRBJ2-3
TGCGCCAGCAGCCTAAGAGGCGGAGGGCTGCAGCCCCAGCATTTT,CASSLRGGGLQPQHF,NA,15,TRBV4-1,NA,TRBJ1-5
TGCAGTGCTAGAGATGGTACAGGACAGGGCTACACCTTC,CSARDGTGQGYTF,NA,13,TRBV20-1,few,TRBJ1-2
TGTGCCACCAGCAGCCTCCCCCGGCGTTTACAAGAGACCCAGTACTTC,CATSSLPRRLQETQYF,NA,16,TRBV15,few,TRBJ2-5
TGTGCCAGCAGTTACACTCTGGGACTTGCCCACAATGAGCAGTTCTTC,CASSYTLGLAHNEQFF,NA,16,TRBV6-2/TRBV6-3,few,TRBJ2-1
TGTGCCAGCAGATACTCAGAGCAGTACTTC,CASRYSEQYF,NA,10,TRBV12-3/TRBV12-4,few,TRBJ2-7
TGTGCCAGCAGCCAAGATAATATCTTGGGGGACTACGAGCAGTACTTC,CASSQDNILGDYEQYF,NA,16,TRBV3-1,NA,TRBJ2-7
TGCAGTGCTAGAGATGCCGGGGGTGTGAACACTGAAGCTTTCTTT,CSARDAGGVNTEAFF,NA,15,TRBV20-1,few,TRBJ1-1
TGTGCCAGCAGTTTACAAGGGGGGGATGGGACCCAGTACTTC,CASSLQGGDGTQYF,NA,14,TRBV12-3/TRBV12-4,NA,TRBJ2-5
TGCGCCAGCAGCCAAGGGGGGAAGGGGGCTAACACTGAAGCTTTCTTT,CASSQGGKGANTEAFF,TRBD1,16,TRBV4-3,few,TRBJ1-1
TGTGCCAGCAGCTTCGGGACTAGCAGCATCAATGAGCAGTTCTTC,CASSFGTSSINEQFF,TRBD2,15,TRBV7-2,few,TRBJ2-1
TGTGCCAGCAGTTCCCGGGACCTAGCGGTTGCGAACACCGGGGAGCTGTTTTTT,CASSSRDLAVANTGELFF,TRBD2,18,TRBV12-3/TRBV12-4,NA,TRBJ2-2
TGTGCCAGCAGCGTACAGGGAGGAGAGCAGTTCTTC,CASSVQGGEQFF,NA,12,TRBV9,NA,TRBJ2-1
TGCGCCAGCAGCTTGTGGGGGCCCAACACTGAAGCTTTCTTT,CASSLWGPNTEAFF,NA,14,TRBV5-1,NA,TRBJ1-1
TGTGCCAGTAGTATTATGGGACTAGAGGTTGATACCGGGGAGCTGTTTTTT,CASSIMGLEVDTGELFF,TRBD2,17,TRBV19,NA,TRBJ2-2
TGTGCCAGCAGCCCCGCCCCCACAGGCAACGAGCAGTACTTC,CASSPAPTGNEQYF,NA,14,TRBV7-8,NA,TRBJ2-7
TGTGCCAGCAGCCCGGTGGGGGCCAAAAACATTCAGTACTTC,CASSPVGAKNIQYF,NA,14,TRBV27,NA,TRBJ2-4
TGTGCCAGCTCACCAAGGCTAGCGCCAGGCGGAGAGACCCAGTACTTC,CASSPRLAPGGETQYF,NA,16,TRBV18,NA,TRBJ2-5
TGCAGTGCTCCTAAGGGCTCCGGCTATGGCTACACCTTC,CSAPKGSGYGYTF,NA,13,TRBV20-1,few,TRBJ1-2
TGCAGCGCCCGGACAGGGGACTTAGCCAAAAACATTCAGTACTTC,CSARTGDLAKNIQYF,TRBD1,15,TRBV29-1,few,TRBJ2-4
TGTGCCAGCAGTCCAATCGGGACTAGTTGGAATGAGCAGTTCTTC,CASSPIGTSWNEQFF,TRBD2,15,TRBV12-3/TRBV12-4,NA,TRBJ2-1
TGTGCCAGCATCGCCTATAGCGGGAGCAGAGAGACCCAGTACTTC,CASIAYSGSRETQYF,TRBD2,15,TRBV6-1,many,TRBJ2-5
TGTGCCAGCAGCTGGAGCGGGAGCCCCTACGAGCAGTACTTC,CASSWSGSPYEQYF,TRBD2,14,TRBV13,NA,TRBJ2-7
TGTGCCAGCAGCCTCGGAGGGGGCGCGGTTGAAAAACTGTTTTTT,CASSLGGGAVEKLFF,TRBD1,15,TRBV7-9,NA,TRBJ1-4
TGCAGTGCAAGACAGGACGGTTACGAGCAGTACTTC,CSARQDGYEQYF,NA,12,TRBV20-1,few,TRBJ2-7
TGTGCCAGCGAAGGTGCTAATGAAAAACTGTTTTTT,CASEGANEKLFF,NA,12,TRBV7-2,few,TRBJ1-4
TGCAGCCAAGCCTTACTAGCGGGAATCAGAACTACGCAGTATTTT,CSQALLAGIRTTQYF,TRBD2,15,TRBV20-1,few,TRBJ2-3
TGCAGTGCCAGGGACTCGAGCTCCTACAATGAGCAGTTCTTC,CSARDSSSYNEQFF,NA,14,TRBV20-1,NA,TRBJ2-1
TGTGCCAGCAGTTCCCTCGGTGGTGGCTATTCCTACGAGCAGTACTTC,CASSSLGGGYSYEQYF,NA,16,TRBV6-2/TRBV6-3,NA,TRBJ2-7
TGTGCCAGCAGCCACCCTGGGACAGGGGGCTACAATGAGCAGTTCTTC,CASSHPGTGGYNEQFF,TRBD1,16,TRBV28,NA,TRBJ2-1
TGCAGCGTTGAGGTATCCACGGATACGCAGTATTTT,CSVEVSTDTQYF,NA,12,TRBV29-1,NA,TRBJ2-3
TGTGCCACCAGCCGAACGTTGGAGCAGTTCTTC,CATSRTLEQFF,NA,11,TRBV15,few,TRBJ2-1
TGTGCCAGCAGTTCCGGGTGGGATACGCAGTATTTT,CASSSGWDTQYF,NA,12,TRBV7-2,few,TRBJ2-3
TGTGCCAGCAGCACCGACGGTTATGGCTACACCTTC,CASSTDGYGYTF,NA,12,TRBV7-2,NA,TRBJ1-2
TGTGCCAGCAGTTTAGTCGGGTCCAGCCAAGAGACCCAGTACTTC,CASSLVGSSQETQYF,NA,15,TRBV12-3/TRBV12-4,NA,TRBJ2-5
TGTGCCGCCCGGGACCGCCGGAGCACAGATACGCAGTATTTT,CAARDRRSTDTQYF,NA,14,TRBV6-1,NA,TRBJ2-3
TGCAGTGCTAGAAGCCTCCGGGACCCGATTAAAGAGACCCAGTACTTC,CSARSLRDPIKETQYF,NA,16,TRBV20-1,NA,TRBJ2-5
TGTGCCAGCTCGGAGGCTAGCGGATCATACAATGAGCAGTTCTTC,CASSEASGSYNEQFF,TRBD2,15,TRBV6-2/TRBV6-3,few,TRBJ2-1
TGTGCCAGCAGTACCCCCGGGACAAGGGAGCCCCAGCATTTT,CASSTPGTREPQHF,NA,14,TRBV6-1,NA,TRBJ1-5
TGCAGTGGGGAAGGGGGCAGGAATGAGCAGTTCTTC,CSGEGGRNEQFF,TRBD1,12,TRBV20-1,many,TRBJ2-1
TGCAGTGCTAGCGGCGGGGCAAGCTCCTACAATGAGCAGTTCTTC,CSASGGASSYNEQFF,NA,15,TRBV20-1,many,TRBJ2-1